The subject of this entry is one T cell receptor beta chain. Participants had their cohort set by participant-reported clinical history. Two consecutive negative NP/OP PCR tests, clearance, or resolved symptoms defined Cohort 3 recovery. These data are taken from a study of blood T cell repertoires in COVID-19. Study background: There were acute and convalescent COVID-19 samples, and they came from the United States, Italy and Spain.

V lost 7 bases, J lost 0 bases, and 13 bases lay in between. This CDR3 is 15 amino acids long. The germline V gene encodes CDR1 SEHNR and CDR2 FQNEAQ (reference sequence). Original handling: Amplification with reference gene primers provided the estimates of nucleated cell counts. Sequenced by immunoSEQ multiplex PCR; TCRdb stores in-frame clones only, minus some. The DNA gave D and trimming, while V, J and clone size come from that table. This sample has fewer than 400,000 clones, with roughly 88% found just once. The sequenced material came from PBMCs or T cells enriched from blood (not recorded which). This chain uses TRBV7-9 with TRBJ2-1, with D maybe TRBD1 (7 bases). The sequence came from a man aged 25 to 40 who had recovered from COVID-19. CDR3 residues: CASIRGDSSYNEQFF. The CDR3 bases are TGTGCCAGCATCAGGGGGGATTCCTCCTACAATGAGCAGTTCTTC.